The entry that follows covers one T cell receptor beta chain sequence. Antigen: not known. Libraries were prepared by immunoSEQ multiplex PCR; TCRdb keeps only in-frame clonotypes and omits some of them. In the table there are under 200,000 clones, about 94% of which are singletons. The data were taken from a study of T cell responses to AZD1222 COVID-19 vaccine. Whole-study findings and limits: Spike-wide vaccine-associated CD4 TCRs dominated at 160-218 and 743-854. The donors showed a predominance of white British ancestry and of females, with possible underestimation of clonal diversity.

The receptor's source is an adult in good health. The sequences come from peripheral blood, collected on day 0 of AZD1222 vaccination.

The CDR3 region is CASSMRQGDATNEKLFF. The CDR3 DNA is TGTGCCAGTAGTATGCGGCAGGGGGATGCAACTAATGAAAAACTGTTTTTT. The chain is built from TRBV19 and TRBJ1-4, with 7 bases lining up with TRBD1. V trimming: 3 bases; J trimming: 0 bases; junction bases outside the gene matches: 7. This CDR3 has 17 residues. CDR1 and CDR2 (germline): LNHDA, SQIVND (reference sequence).